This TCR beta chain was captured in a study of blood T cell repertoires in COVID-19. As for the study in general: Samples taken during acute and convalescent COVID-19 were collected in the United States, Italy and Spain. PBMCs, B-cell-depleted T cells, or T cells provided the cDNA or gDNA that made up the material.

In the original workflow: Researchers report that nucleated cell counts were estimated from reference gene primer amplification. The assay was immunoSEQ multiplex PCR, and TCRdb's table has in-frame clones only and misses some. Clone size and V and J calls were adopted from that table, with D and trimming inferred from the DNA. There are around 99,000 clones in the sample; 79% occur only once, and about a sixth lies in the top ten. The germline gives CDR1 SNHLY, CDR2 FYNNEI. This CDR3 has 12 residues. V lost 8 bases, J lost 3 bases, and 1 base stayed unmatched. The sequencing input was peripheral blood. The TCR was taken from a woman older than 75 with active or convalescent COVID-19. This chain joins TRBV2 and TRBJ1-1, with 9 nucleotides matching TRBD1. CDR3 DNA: TGTGCCAGCGGGACAGGGTACACTGAAGCTTTCTTT. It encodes CASGTGYTEAFF.